These T cell receptor beta chains were read from a single sample in a study of cytomegalovirus exposure and HLA in healthy donors. Clones were sequenced by immunoSEQ multiplex PCR, and TCRdb holds only the in-frame ones, with some missing. The repertoire holds some 130,000 clones, with around 85% as singletons. The sequencing sample was made of PBMCs. The receptors shown here come from a boy aged 10-17 years in good health and CMV-seronegative. Both conserved end residues are part of each CDR3. The D gene is left open where the match is weak. Some rows mark clone size as missing; the rest say once, few, many or name a class of expanded clone.

v_call	d_call	clone_size	j_call	cdr3_nt	cdr3_aa
TRBV9	TRBD2	.	TRBJ2-2	TGTGCCAGCAGCTCCGGGGGGACCGGGGAGCTGTTTTTT	CASSSGGTGELFF
TRBV9	TRBD1	.	TRBJ2-2	TGTGCCAGCAGCGGCGAGACAGGGGCACCCTCCACCGGGGAGCTGTTTTTT	CASSGETGAPSTGELFF
TRBV5-1	TRBD1	.	TRBJ1-2	TGCGCCAGCAGCCCCATGGACAGGGGCTATGGCTACACCTTC	CASSPMDRGYGYTF
TRBV7-3	TRBD2	.	TRBJ2-7	TGTGCCAGCAGCGCGATAGGGACTAGCGCTGGATATTACGAGCAGTACTTC	CASSAIGTSAGYYEQYF
TRBV4-3	TRBD1	once	TRBJ1-5	TGCGCCAGCAGCCAAGTTATCAACAGGGGGAATCAGCCCCAGCATTTT	CASSQVINRGNQPQHF
TRBV12-5	.	.	TRBJ2-1	TGTGCTAGTGGTTTCTCGGGCTCCTACAATGAGCAGTTCTTC	CASGFSGSYNEQFF
TRBV5-1	.	few	TRBJ1-1	TGCGCCAGCAGCTTGGGAGGGCAGAACACTGAAGCTTTCTTT	CASSLGGQNTEAFF
TRBV5-1	.	.	TRBJ2-1	TGCGCCAGCAGCCAGGATTCCTACAATGAGCAGTTCTTC	CASSQDSYNEQFF
TRBV7-2	.	.	TRBJ2-5	TGTGCCAGCAGCCAAAGGACTCGGGAGACCCAGTACTTC	CASSQRTRETQYF
TRBV4-1	.	.	TRBJ2-3	TGCGCCAGCAGCCACGCCGTTTGGTCAGGAGATACGCAGTATTTT	CASSHAVWSGDTQYF
TRBV11-1	TRBD2	.	TRBJ2-7	TGTGCCAGCATAGGAGGACACCGGGGAGGGGAGCAGTACTTC	CASIGGHRGGEQYF
TRBV5-8	TRBD1	once	TRBJ1-5	TGTGCCAGCAGCTTAAGGGTGGGACAGGGACAGCCCCAGCATTTT	CASSLRVGQGQPQHF
TRBV7-2	TRBD2	.	TRBJ2-1	TGTGCCAGCAGCTTCAGAGCGGGGGCTAAGTCCGACTACAATGAGCAGTTCTTC	CASSFRAGAKSDYNEQFF
TRBV6-4	TRBD2	.	TRBJ2-3	TGTGCCAGCAGCGGACTAGCGGGGTTGGGAGATACGCAGTATTTT	CASSGLAGLGDTQYF